The rows below give T cell receptor beta chains drawn from one sample of a study of shared clonotypes between healthy human individuals. Data came from immunoSEQ multiplex PCR; TCRdb stores just in-frame clones and leaves some out. The table shows around 2,000,000 clones, with approximately 94% occurring only once. Material for sequencing was naive CD8+ T cells from PBMCs. The receptor source for this set is a man aged 18 to 30 in good health. Some clones in this sample may be carry-over from other donors' samples. Both conserved end residues are trimmed from each CDR3. Fields, in order: V gene, CDR3 protein.

TRBV18,ASSPDEGPWGEQY
TRBV7-6,ASSLGLGGQGYEQY
TRBV19,ASSSWDRDGYT
TRBV4-2,ASSQDVAGSNQETQY
TRBV5-1,ASPAPLEQY
TRBV29-1,SVRSNEQY
TRBV15,ATSERDGKYGYT
TRBV7-9,ASSLIGEFTEAF
TRBV30,AWSAGSYEQY
TRBV5-6,ASSSLNEQF
TRBV9,ASSPVNTDTQY
TRBV28,ASSLLGTGNTIY
TRBV18,ASSPPILAGLTGELF
TRBV7-6,ASSLGGAGANVLT
TRBV27,ASSLSGTGPEQF
TRBV28,ASSRGQGYDQPQH
TRBV5-6,ASSLGQSGNTIY
TRBV5-5,ASSDRSYEQY
TRBV21-1,ASSTTNEKLF
TRBV7-8,ASSLGSGGVSNQPQH
TRBV28,AILSGLGDEQF
TRBV6-1,ASSDGSLTYEQY
TRBV5-4,ASSLRPNQPQH
TRBV2,AGYRGAGKDGYT
TRBV4-2,ASSQEIGGESGELF
TRBV11-2,ASSLSGPSYEQY
TRBV11-2,ASSGGTSGTQETQY
TRBV28,ASGNGGYGYT
TRBV6-5,ASTSGSDEQF
TRBV28,ASSFSRGSNQPQH
TRBV28,ASSVAQPQH
TRBV27,ASSSILGASYNEQF
TRBV27,ASRTGRTGELF
TRBV5-4,ASSARDRAYEQY
TRBV11-2,ASSWTTYEQF
TRBV6-4,ASSDIAGGPLDEQF
TRBV7-9,ASSQRDGTQETQY
TRBV7-2,ASSSGSEQF
TRBV6-9,ASQLGRSHQEAQY
TRBV5-1,ASSLDPGANEKLF
TRBV7-9,ASSPGPPTYGYT
TRBV25-1,ASRGLERLAGFTGELF
TRBV7-8,ASSSPRDSTSTQY
TRBV19,ASSYGTGTEAF